A selection of T cell receptor beta chains follows, all from one sample in a study of shared clonotypes between healthy human individuals. Data came from immunoSEQ multiplex PCR; TCRdb stores just in-frame clones and leaves some out. The repertoire holds 2.3 million or so clones, with 90% to 95% as singletons. The sequenced material came from naive CD4+ T cells from PBMCs. These receptors originate from a man between 18 and 35 years old in good health. Some clones in this sample may be carry-over from other donors' samples. The CDR3 runs from the conserved cysteine through the conserved F or W. The order of the fields is J gene, clone size, D gene, V gene, CDR3 protein, CDR3 DNA. A D gene is named only where the DNA matches it firmly. Where a row states a size, it is once, few, many or the class of an expanded clone; other rows omit it.

J: TRBJ2-1; size: NA; D: TRBD1; V: TRBV25-1; CDR3: CASSGQGSRYNEQFF; DNA: TGTGCCAGCAGTGGACAGGGATCGAGATACAATGAGCAGTTCTTC
J: TRBJ2-5; size: NA; D: NA; V: TRBV9; CDR3: CASSVTTQETQYF; DNA: TGTGCCAGCAGCGTAACGACCCAAGAGACCCAGTACTTC
J: TRBJ2-1; size: NA; D: TRBD2; V: TRBV6-1; CDR3: CASIFGLAGNNEQFF; DNA: TGTGCCAGCATCTTCGGACTAGCGGGGAACAATGAGCAGTTCTTC
J: TRBJ1-5; size: NA; D: TRBD1; V: TRBV6-1; CDR3: CASSDRGFSNQPQHF; DNA: TGTGCCAGCAGCGACAGGGGCTTTAGCAATCAGCCCCAGCATTTT
J: TRBJ1-5; size: few; D: NA; V: TRBV9; CDR3: CASSARPDQPQHF; DNA: TGTGCCAGCAGCGCGCGACCGGATCAGCCCCAGCATTTT
J: TRBJ2-3; size: NA; D: NA; V: TRBV10-3; CDR3: CAISVGPGVLRDTQYF; DNA: TGTGCCATCAGTGTGGGTCCAGGGGTGCTACGAGATACGCAGTATTTT
J: TRBJ2-2; size: NA; D: NA; V: TRBV2; CDR3: CASSGVRSGELFF; DNA: TGTGCCAGCAGTGGAGTTCGATCCGGGGAGCTGTTTTTT
J: TRBJ1-5; size: NA; D: NA; V: TRBV30; CDR3: CAWGEGFSNQPQHF; DNA: TGTGCCTGGGGAGAGGGGTTTAGCAATCAGCCCCAGCATTTT
J: TRBJ1-3; size: NA; D: NA; V: TRBV30; CDR3: CAWSRGHSGNTIYF; DNA: TGTGCCTGGAGTAGAGGACACTCTGGAAACACCATATATTTT
J: TRBJ2-1; size: NA; D: NA; V: TRBV18; CDR3: CASSKTVSRYNEQFF; DNA: TGTGCCAGCTCCAAGACAGTTAGCCGATACAATGAGCAGTTCTTC
J: TRBJ1-3; size: NA; D: NA; V: TRBV7-2; CDR3: CASSATGNTIYF; DNA: TGTGCCAGCAGCGCGACAGGAAACACCATATATTTT
J: TRBJ1-1; size: NA; D: NA; V: TRBV7-8; CDR3: CASSLRRDEAFF; DNA: TGTGCCAGCAGCTTGAGACGGGATGAAGCTTTCTTT
J: TRBJ2-2; size: NA; D: TRBD2; V: TRBV18; CDR3: CASSLLIAGVAGELFF; DNA: TGTGCCAGCTCACTCCTGATAGCGGGAGTGGCCGGGGAGCTGTTTTTT
J: TRBJ1-2; size: NA; D: NA; V: TRBV7-9; CDR3: CASSIQIGYTF; DNA: TGTGCCAGCAGCATCCAGATTGGCTACACCTTC
J: TRBJ2-4; size: NA; D: NA; V: TRBV7-9; CDR3: CASSPDRLRNIQYF; DNA: TGTGCCAGCAGCCCTGACAGATTGCGGAACATTCAGTACTTC
J: TRBJ2-5; size: NA; D: NA; V: TRBV6-5; CDR3: CASSYPGTETQYF; DNA: TGTGCCAGCAGTTACCCCGGGACGGAGACCCAGTACTTC
J: TRBJ2-5; size: NA; D: TRBD2; V: TRBV28; CDR3: CASSLPLAGEETQYF; DNA: TGTGCCAGCAGTTTACCCCTAGCGGGAGAAGAGACCCAGTACTTC
J: TRBJ2-3; size: NA; D: NA; V: TRBV6-4; CDR3: CASSDSSSGYSTDTQYF; DNA: TGTGCCAGCAGTGACTCCTCCTCGGGCTATAGCACAGATACGCAGTATTTT
J: TRBJ2-2; size: NA; D: NA; V: TRBV4-3; CDR3: CASSPRAKGPGELFF; DNA: TGCGCCAGCAGCCCCCGGGCCAAAGGACCCGGGGAGCTGTTTTTT
J: TRBJ2-7; size: NA; D: NA; V: TRBV28; CDR3: CASRNRAEQYF; DNA: TGTGCCAGCAGAAACAGGGCCGAGCAGTACTTC